This record concerns one T cell receptor beta chain sequence. Its target is unknown. Assay used: immunoSEQ multiplex PCR; TCRdb lists only in-frame clones, some missing. The data contain approximately 89,000 clones, roughly 86% of them singletons. The ends lost 0 bases at V and 11 bases at J; junction bases unmatched: 6. There are 15 residues in the CDR3. Looked up from germline, CDR1 is SGDLS and CDR2 is YYNGEE. The data originate from a study of T cell repertoires and HLA-DP antigens. The chain recombines TRBV9 with TRBJ2-3; 13 positions match TRBD2. The TCR originated in a man aged 45 to 65 in good health and CMV-seronegative. Sequencing was carried out using CD4+ T cells from PBMCs. The CDR3 spells CASSVELAGGREQYF. The CDR3 DNA follows: TGTGCCAGCAGCGTAGAACTAGCGGGGGGGCGGGAGCAGTATTTT.